These T cell receptor beta chains were read from a single sample in a study of cytomegalovirus exposure and HLA in healthy donors. Method: immunoSEQ multiplex PCR; TCRdb's copy keeps in-frame clones and lacks some. The profile shows about 97,000 clones, around 80% of them singletons. Specimen: PBMCs. These receptors originate from a man between 40 and 49 years old in good health and CMV-seropositive. Both conserved end residues are part of each CDR3. D genes are given only for firm matches. For some rows the clone size is stated as once, few or many, or as a class when expanded; others skip it.

d_call j_call cdr3_length v_call clone_size cdr3_aa cdr3_nt
NA TRBJ1-1 16 TRBV5-6 NA CASSLIGLSQNTEAFF TGTGCCAGCAGCTTGATCGGGTTGAGTCAGAACACTGAAGCTTTCTTT
TRBD2 TRBJ2-7 15 TRBV19 NA CASSSGGGAMEEQYF TGTGCCAGTAGTTCTGGCGGGGGGGCCATGGAGGAGCAGTACTTC
NA TRBJ1-1 16 TRBV5-5 NA CASSLPPTGVNTEAFF TGTGCCAGCAGCTTGCCCCCGACAGGAGTGAACACTGAAGCTTTCTTT
NA TRBJ2-1 15 TRBV5-4 NA CASSYQRRLGSEQFF TGTGCCAGCAGCTATCAGCGGAGGCTTGGTAGTGAGCAGTTCTTC
TRBD2 TRBJ2-1 13 TRBV9 NA CASSVGGGGEQFF TGTGCCAGCAGCGTAGGCGGGGGGGGTGAGCAGTTCTTC
TRBD1 TRBJ1-2 13 TRBV5-5 NA CASSFTGEAGYTF TGTGCCAGCAGTTTTACAGGGGAAGCTGGCTACACCTTC
TRBD2 TRBJ2-3 14 TRBV5-1 NA CASSYGTNTDTQYF TGCGCCAGCAGCTACGGGACTAACACAGATACGCAGTATTTT
NA TRBJ2-3 13 TRBV4-1 NA CASTGGPGDTQYF TGCGCCAGCACAGGGGGGCCCGGAGATACGCAGTATTTT
NA TRBJ1-2 11 TRBV6-5 NA CASKGGFGYTF TGTGCCAGCAAAGGGGGATTTGGCTACACCTTC
TRBD1 TRBJ1-5 14 TRBV27 NA CASSLTGGGQPQHF TGTGCCAGCAGTTTAACAGGGGGGGGGCAGCCCCAGCATTTT
TRBD1 TRBJ1-1 13 TRBV5-8 NA CASGAGDRVSAFF TGTGCCAGCGGCGCCGGGGACAGGGTATCTGCTTTCTTT
NA TRBJ2-3 13 TRBV28 NA CASTGTRPDTQYF TGTGCCAGCACCGGGACTCGCCCCGATACGCAGTATTTT
NA TRBJ1-1 13 TRBV30 NA CAWSLGVETEAFF TGTGCCTGGAGTTTAGGGGTGGAAACTGAAGCTTTCTTT
NA TRBJ2-2 14 TRBV5-6 NA CASSLFPYTGELFF TGTGCCAGCAGCTTGTTCCCATACACCGGGGAGCTGTTTTTT
TRBD2 TRBJ2-7 15 TRBV4-2 NA CASSLGAGVMDEQYF TGTGCCAGCAGCTTGGGAGCGGGAGTTATGGACGAGCAGTACTTC
TRBD1 TRBJ2-1 15 TRBV11-3 NA CASSYRTGGWNEQFF TGTGCCAGCAGCTACCGGACAGGGGGTTGGAATGAGCAGTTCTTC
TRBD1 TRBJ2-4 14 TRBV28 NA CASSTTGGGDIQYF TGTGCCAGCAGCACGACAGGGGGCGGGGACATTCAGTACTTC
NA TRBJ1-2 13 TRBV9 NA CASNSGTNYGYTF TGTGCCAGCAACTCGGGAACAAACTATGGCTACACCTTC
NA TRBJ1-3 13 TRBV25-1 once CASTQGAGNTIYF TGTGCCAGCACCCAGGGCGCTGGAAACACCATATATTTT
NA TRBJ2-7 16 TRBV15 NA CATSRDKGHTSGEQYF TGTGCCACCAGCAGAGATAAAGGACATACCTCCGGCGAGCAGTACTTC
NA TRBJ1-1 11 TRBV29-1 NA CSVSRQREAFF TGCAGCGTTAGCCGACAGCGAGAAGCTTTCTTT
NA TRBJ1-2 18 TRBV5-1 NA CASSLKPGVGGPNYGYTF TGCGCCAGCAGCTTGAAGCCGGGCGTAGGGGGACCTAACTATGGCTACACCTTC
TRBD1 TRBJ1-1 14 TRBV2 NA CASFRQGGNAEAFF TGTGCCAGCTTTAGACAGGGGGGGAACGCTGAAGCTTTCTTT
NA TRBJ1-5 13 TRBV9 NA CASSVSSNQPQHF TGTGCCAGCAGCGTATCAAGCAATCAGCCCCAGCATTTT
TRBD1 TRBJ1-2 15 TRBV30 NA CAWSVGTGGFRGYTF TGTGCCTGGAGTGTAGGGACAGGGGGCTTTCGTGGCTACACCTTC
NA TRBJ1-2 12 TRBV7-9 NA CASSLQMYGYTF TGTGCCAGCAGCTTACAGATGTATGGCTACACCTTC
NA TRBJ1-2 14 TRBV7-9 NA CASSLAGEGYGYTF TGTGCCAGCAGCTTAGCAGGGGAGGGCTATGGCTACACCTTC
NA TRBJ2-1 14 TRBV11-1 NA CASSFRDFVNEQFF TGTGCCAGCAGCTTCAGGGACTTCGTCAATGAGCAGTTCTTC
NA TRBJ1-5 16 TRBV7-8 NA CASSSSGGRNNQPQHF TGTGCCAGCAGCTCATCGGGGGGACGGAACAATCAGCCCCAGCATTTT
TRBD2 TRBJ2-3 17 TRBV19 NA CASSISPSGSVSDTQYF TGTGCCAGTAGTATATCCCCTAGCGGGAGTGTTTCAGATACGCAGTATTTT
NA TRBJ2-7 18 TRBV5-1 NA CASSLDVRRKSLTYEQYF TGCGCCAGCAGCTTGGATGTAAGGAGGAAATCACTAACCTACGAGCAGTACTTC
NA TRBJ2-2 14 TRBV2 NA CASNGQGGTGELFF TGTGCCAGCAATGGGCAGGGGGGCACCGGGGAGCTGTTTTTT
TRBD1 TRBJ1-1 16 TRBV18 NA CASSPTLGQANTEAFF TGTGCCAGCTCACCTACATTGGGACAGGCGAACACTGAAGCTTTCTTT
NA TRBJ2-2 16 TRBV10-3 NA CAISGWASRNTGELFF TGTGCCATCAGTGGTTGGGCGAGTCGGAACACCGGGGAGCTGTTTTTT
TRBD1 TRBJ1-4 15 TRBV7-2 NA CASSTSSGQNEKLFF TGTGCCAGCAGCACATCTTCGGGACAGAATGAAAAACTGTTTTTT
NA TRBJ1-2 14 TRBV2 few CASFDPGINYGYTF TGTGCCAGCTTTGACCCAGGGATCAACTATGGCTACACCTTC
NA TRBJ2-4 20 TRBV7-8 few CASSSMSGGVLQPSKNIQYF TGTGCCAGCAGCTCAATGTCCGGGGGAGTCTTACAACCCAGCAAAAACATTCAGTACTTC
NA TRBJ2-3 14 TRBV5-1 few CASSLGQSTDTQYF TGCGCCAGCAGCTTGGGGCAGAGCACAGATACGCAGTATTTT
NA TRBJ1-1 14 TRBV7-9 NA CASSPTAMNTEAFF TGTGCCAGCAGCCCGACAGCGATGAACACTGAAGCTTTCTTT
NA TRBJ2-3 15 TRBV6-5 few CASSYSGQSTDTQYF TGTGCCAGCAGTTACTCAGGACAGAGCACAGATACGCAGTATTTT
TRBD2 TRBJ2-1 16 TRBV6-6 NA CASRQGTSGAYNEQFF TGTGCCAGCAGACAAGGGACTAGCGGGGCTTACAATGAGCAGTTCTTC
TRBD1 TRBJ1-4 14 TRBV19 NA CASSPGTGGEKLFF TGTGCCAGTAGCCCCGGGACAGGGGGGGAAAAACTGTTTTTT
TRBD2 TRBJ2-1 14 TRBV11-2 few CASSLVLAGDEQFF TGTGCCAGCAGCTTAGTTCTAGCGGGAGATGAGCAGTTCTTC
NA TRBJ1-2 13 TRBV27 NA CASSLRSPGGYTF TGTGCCAGCAGTTTAAGGTCTCCGGGGGGCTACACCTTC
TRBD2 TRBJ2-3 15 TRBV11-2 NA CASSPRAGGTDTQYF TGTGCCAGCAGCCCGAGGGCGGGGGGAACAGATACGCAGTATTTT
NA TRBJ2-1 13 TRBV5-1 NA CASSLGYYNEQFF TGCGCCAGCAGCTTGGGCTACTACAATGAGCAGTTCTTC
TRBD2 TRBJ2-7 17 TRBV27 NA CASSLRNLAGVRYEQYF TGTGCCAGCAGTTTAAGGAACCTAGCGGGAGTCCGGTACGAGCAGTACTTC
TRBD1 TRBJ1-2 14 TRBV6-6 few CASSGTGANYGYTF TGTGCCAGCAGCGGGACAGGGGCTAACTATGGCTACACCTTC
TRBD1 TRBJ1-5 15 TRBV7-8 once CASSLVAGGGQPQHF TGTGCCAGCAGCTTAGTTGCAGGGGGCGGACAGCCCCAGCATTTT
NA TRBJ2-1 14 TRBV19 few CASSAGFGTNEQFF TGTGCCAGTAGCGCGGGCTTTGGTACTAATGAGCAGTTCTTC
NA TRBJ1-5 14 TRBV30 NA CAWSPPGSNQPQHF TGTGCCTGGAGTCCTCCAGGTAGCAATCAGCCCCAGCATTTT
TRBD2 TRBJ2-1 16 TRBV5-1 NA CASSWGLAGAYDEQFF TGCGCCAGCAGCTGGGGACTAGCGGGAGCGTACGATGAGCAGTTCTTC
TRBD1 TRBJ1-5 14 TRBV28 NA CASRGTGVHQPQHF TGTGCCAGCAGGGGGACAGGGGTCCATCAGCCCCAGCATTTT
TRBD1 TRBJ1-2 14 TRBV5-1 NA CASRGTGGNYGYTF TGCGCCAGCAGAGGGACAGGGGGCAACTATGGCTACACCTTC
TRBD2 TRBJ2-3 14 TRBV2 NA CASSWTSGTDTQYF TGTGCCAGCAGCTGGACTAGCGGGACAGATACGCAGTATTTT
TRBD1 TRBJ2-2 15 TRBV7-6 NA CASSPGTGKTGELFF TGTGCCAGCAGCCCCGGGACAGGGAAGACCGGGGAGCTGTTTTTT
TRBD1 TRBJ2-3 19 TRBV9 few CASSAGQGGSQSRTDTQYF TGTGCCAGCAGCGCGGGACAGGGGGGTTCCCAATCCCGGACAGATACGCAGTATTTT